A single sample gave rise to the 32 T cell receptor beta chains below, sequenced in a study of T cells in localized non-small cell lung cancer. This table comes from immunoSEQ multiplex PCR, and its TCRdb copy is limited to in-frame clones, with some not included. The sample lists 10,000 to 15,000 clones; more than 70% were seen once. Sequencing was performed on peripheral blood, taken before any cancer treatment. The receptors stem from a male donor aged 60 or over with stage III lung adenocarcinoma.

CDR3 in DNA: TGTGCCAGCAGCTTTGGGTCTACTCCCCCCGAGCAGTACTTC. As protein: CASSFGSTPPEQYF. The gene calls are TRBV7-1 and TRBJ2-7; D is undetermined. TRBV7-1 is marked as an open reading frame, function uncertain. V was clipped by 4 bases and J by 6 bases, with 16 bases between them. This CDR3 contains 14 residues.

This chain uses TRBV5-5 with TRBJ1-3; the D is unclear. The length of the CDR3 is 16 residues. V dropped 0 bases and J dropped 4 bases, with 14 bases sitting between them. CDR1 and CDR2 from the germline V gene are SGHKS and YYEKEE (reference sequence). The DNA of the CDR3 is TGTGCCAGCAGCTTGGCCGTCGGCAGCCTAGGAAACACCATATATTTT. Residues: CASSLAVGSLGNTIYF.

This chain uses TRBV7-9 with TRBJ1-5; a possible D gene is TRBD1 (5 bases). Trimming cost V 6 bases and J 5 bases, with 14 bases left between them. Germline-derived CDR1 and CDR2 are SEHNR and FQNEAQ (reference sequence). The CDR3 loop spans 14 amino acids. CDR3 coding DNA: TGTGCCAGCAGGTGGTGGATAGGGGATCAGCCCCAGCATTTT. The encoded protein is CASRWWIGDQPQHF.

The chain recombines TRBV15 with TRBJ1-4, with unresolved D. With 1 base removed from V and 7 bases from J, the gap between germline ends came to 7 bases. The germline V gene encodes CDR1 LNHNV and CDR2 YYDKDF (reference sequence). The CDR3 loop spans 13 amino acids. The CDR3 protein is CATSRVIGEKLFF. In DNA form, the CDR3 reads TGTGCCACCAGCAGAGTTATAGGTGAAAAACTGTTTTTT.

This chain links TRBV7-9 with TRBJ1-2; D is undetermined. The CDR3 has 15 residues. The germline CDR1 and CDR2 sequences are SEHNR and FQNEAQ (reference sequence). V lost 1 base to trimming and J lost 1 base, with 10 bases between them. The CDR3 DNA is TGTGCCAGCAGCTTAGAGGCATTTTTTAACTATGGCTACACCTTC. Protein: CASSLEAFFNYGYTF.

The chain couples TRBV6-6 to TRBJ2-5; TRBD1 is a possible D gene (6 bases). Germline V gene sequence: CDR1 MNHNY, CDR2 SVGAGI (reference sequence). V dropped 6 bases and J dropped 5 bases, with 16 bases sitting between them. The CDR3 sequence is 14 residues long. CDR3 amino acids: CASRARGSGETQYF. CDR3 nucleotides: TGTGCCAGCAGGGCCAGGGGATCTGGGGAGACCCAGTACTTC.

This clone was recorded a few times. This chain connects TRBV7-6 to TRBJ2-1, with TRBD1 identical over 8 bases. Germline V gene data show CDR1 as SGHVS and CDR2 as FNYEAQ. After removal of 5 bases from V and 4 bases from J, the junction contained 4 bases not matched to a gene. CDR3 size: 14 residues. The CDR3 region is CASSLGQVYNEQFF. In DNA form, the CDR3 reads TGTGCCAGCAGCCTGGGACAGGTTTACAATGAGCAGTTCTTC.

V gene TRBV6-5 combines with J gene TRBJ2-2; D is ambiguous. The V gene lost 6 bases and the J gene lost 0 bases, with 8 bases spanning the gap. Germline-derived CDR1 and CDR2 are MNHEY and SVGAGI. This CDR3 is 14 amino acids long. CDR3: CASSRQANTGELFF. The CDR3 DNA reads TGTGCCAGCAGCCGGCAAGCGAACACCGGGGAGCTGTTTTTT.

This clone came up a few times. Here the CDR3 reads CASGVFEAFF. CDR3 coding DNA: TGTGCCAGTGGAGTATTTGAAGCTTTCTTT. V gene TRBV19 combines with J gene TRBJ1-1; D is unresolved. The length of the CDR3 is 10 residues. Germline V CDR1 and CDR2: LNHDA, SQIVND (reference sequence). The V end was cut by 8 bases, the J end by 7 bases, with 8 bases between.

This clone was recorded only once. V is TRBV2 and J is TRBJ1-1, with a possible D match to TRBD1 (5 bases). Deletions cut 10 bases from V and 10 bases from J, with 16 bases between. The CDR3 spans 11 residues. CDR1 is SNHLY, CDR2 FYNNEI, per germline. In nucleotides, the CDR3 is TGTGCCAACTGGGGGGGGGAATCAGCTTTCTTT. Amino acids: CANWGGESAFF.

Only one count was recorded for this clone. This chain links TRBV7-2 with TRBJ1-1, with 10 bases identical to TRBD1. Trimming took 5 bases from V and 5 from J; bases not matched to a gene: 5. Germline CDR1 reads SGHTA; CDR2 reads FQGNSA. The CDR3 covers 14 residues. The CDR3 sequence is CASSPRDRGTEAFF. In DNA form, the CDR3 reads TGTGCCAGCAGCCCCCGGGACAGGGGAACTGAAGCTTTCTTT.

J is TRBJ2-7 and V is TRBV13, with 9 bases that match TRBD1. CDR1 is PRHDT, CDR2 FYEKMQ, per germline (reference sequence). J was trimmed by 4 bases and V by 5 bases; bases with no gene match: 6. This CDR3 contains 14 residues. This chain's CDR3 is CASSPGTGLYEQYF. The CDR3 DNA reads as TGTGCCAGCAGCCCCGGGACAGGGTTGTACGAGCAGTACTTC.

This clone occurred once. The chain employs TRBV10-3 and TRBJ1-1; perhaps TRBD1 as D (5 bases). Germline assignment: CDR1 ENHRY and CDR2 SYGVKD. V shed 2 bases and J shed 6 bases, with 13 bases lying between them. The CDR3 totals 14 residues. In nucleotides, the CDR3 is TGTGCCATCAGTGAGGCCAGGGATGTAGCTGAAGCTTTCTTT. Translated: CAISEARDVAEAFF.

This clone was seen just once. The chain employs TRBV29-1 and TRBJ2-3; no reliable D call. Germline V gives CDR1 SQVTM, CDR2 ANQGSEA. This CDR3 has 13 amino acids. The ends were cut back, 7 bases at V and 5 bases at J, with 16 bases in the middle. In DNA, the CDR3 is TGCAGCGCCCTAGGTGGGTTCCTAGATACGCAGTATTTT. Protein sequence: CSALGGFLDTQYF.

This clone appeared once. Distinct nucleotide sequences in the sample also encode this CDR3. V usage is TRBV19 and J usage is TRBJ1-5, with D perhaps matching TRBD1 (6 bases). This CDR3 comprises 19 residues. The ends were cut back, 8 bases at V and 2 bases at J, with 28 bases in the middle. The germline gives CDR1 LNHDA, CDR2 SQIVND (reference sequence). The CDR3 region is CASRWGHKGGGLGNQPQHF. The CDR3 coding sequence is TGTGCCAGTCGTTGGGGCCATAAGGGGGGCGGGTTGGGCAATCAGCCCCAGCATTTT.

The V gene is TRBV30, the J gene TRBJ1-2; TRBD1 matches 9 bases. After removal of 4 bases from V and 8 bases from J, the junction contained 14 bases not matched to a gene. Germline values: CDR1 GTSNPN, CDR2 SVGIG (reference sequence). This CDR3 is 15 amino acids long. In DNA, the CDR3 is TGTGCCTGGAAGCCTCCCGGGACAGGGATCGGCGGCTACACCTTC. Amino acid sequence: CAWKPPGTGIGGYTF. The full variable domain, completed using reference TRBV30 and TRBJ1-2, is SQTIHQWPATLVQPVGSPLSLECTVEGTSNPNLYWYRQAAGRGLQLLFYSVGIGQISSEVPQNLSASRPQDRQFILSSKKLLLSDSGFYLCAWKPPGTGIGGYTFGSGTRLTVV.

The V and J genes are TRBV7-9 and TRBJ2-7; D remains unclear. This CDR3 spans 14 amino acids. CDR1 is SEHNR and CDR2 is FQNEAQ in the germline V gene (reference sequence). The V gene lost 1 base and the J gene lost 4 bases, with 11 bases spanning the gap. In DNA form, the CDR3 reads TGTGCCAGCAGCTTAGGGGCATCGGCTTACGAGCAGTACTTC. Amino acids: CASSLGASAYEQYF.

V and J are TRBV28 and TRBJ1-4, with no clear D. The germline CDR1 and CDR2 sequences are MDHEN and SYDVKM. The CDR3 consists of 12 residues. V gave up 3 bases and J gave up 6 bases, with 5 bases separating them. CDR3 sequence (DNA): TGTGCCAGCAGTTTCCCTTATGAAAAACTGTTTTTT. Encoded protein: CASSFPYEKLFF.

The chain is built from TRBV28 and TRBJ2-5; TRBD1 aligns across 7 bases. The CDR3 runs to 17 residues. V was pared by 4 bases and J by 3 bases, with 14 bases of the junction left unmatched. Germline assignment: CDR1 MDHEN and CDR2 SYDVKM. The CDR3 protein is CASSSGVGQLNKETQYF. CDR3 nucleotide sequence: TGTGCCAGCAGTTCCGGCGTGGGACAGCTAAATAAAGAGACCCAGTACTTC.

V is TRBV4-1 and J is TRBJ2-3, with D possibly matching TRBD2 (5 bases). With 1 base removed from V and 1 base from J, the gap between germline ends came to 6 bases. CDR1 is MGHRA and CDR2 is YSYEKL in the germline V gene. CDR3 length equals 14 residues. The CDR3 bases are TGCGCCAGCAGCCAAGTTAGCGGCACAGATACGCAGTATTTT. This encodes CASSQVSGTDTQYF.

The CDR3 nucleotides are TGCGCCAGCAGCTTCACAGGGGCAAATTCACCCCTCCACTTT. Its protein product is CASSFTGANSPLHF. The rearrangement uses TRBV5-1 and TRBJ1-6, with 7 bases lining up with TRBD1. The germline V gene has CDR1 SGHRS and CDR2 YFSETQ. The trim removed 2 bases at V and 7 bases at J, leaving 3 bases unmatched. The CDR3 covers 14 residues.

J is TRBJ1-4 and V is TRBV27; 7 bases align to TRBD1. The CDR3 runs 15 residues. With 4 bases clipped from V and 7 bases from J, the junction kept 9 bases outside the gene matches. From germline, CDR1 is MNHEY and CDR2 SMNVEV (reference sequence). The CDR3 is CASSSPRGPVEKLFF. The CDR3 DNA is TGTGCCAGCAGTTCACCAAGGGGGCCGGTTGAAAAACTGTTTTTT.

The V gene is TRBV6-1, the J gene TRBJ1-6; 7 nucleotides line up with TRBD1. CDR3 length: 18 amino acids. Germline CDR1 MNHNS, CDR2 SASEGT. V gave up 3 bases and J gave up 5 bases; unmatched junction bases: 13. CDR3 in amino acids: CASSEYLHSGTDNSPLHF. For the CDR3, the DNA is TGTGCCAGCAGTGAGTACCTCCACTCCGGGACAGATAATTCACCCCTCCACTTT.

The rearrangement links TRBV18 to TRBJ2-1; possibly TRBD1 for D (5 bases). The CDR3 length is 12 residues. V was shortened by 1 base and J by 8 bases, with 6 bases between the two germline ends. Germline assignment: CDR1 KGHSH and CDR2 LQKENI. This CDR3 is CASSPLGHEQFF. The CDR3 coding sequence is TGTGCCAGCTCACCACTGGGGCATGAGCAGTTCTTC.

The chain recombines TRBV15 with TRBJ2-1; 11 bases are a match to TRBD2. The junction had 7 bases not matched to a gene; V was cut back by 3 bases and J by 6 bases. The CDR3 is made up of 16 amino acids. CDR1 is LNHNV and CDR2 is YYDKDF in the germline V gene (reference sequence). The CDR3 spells CATSRELAGAFNEQFF. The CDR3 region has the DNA TGTGCCACCAGCAGGGAACTAGCGGGGGCGTTCAATGAGCAGTTCTTC. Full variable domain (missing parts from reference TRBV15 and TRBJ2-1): DAMVIQNPRYQVTQFGKPVTLSCSQTLNHNVMYWYQQKSSQAPKLLFHYYDKDFNNEADTPDNFQSRRPNTSFCFLDIRSPGLGDTAMYLCATSRELAGAFNEQFFGPGTRLTVL.

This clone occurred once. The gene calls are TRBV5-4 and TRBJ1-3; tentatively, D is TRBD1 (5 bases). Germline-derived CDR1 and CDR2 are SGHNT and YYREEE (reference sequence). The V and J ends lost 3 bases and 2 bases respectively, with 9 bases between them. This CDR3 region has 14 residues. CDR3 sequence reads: CASSWDQTGNTIYF. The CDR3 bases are TGTGCCAGCAGCTGGGACCAGACTGGAAACACCATATATTTT.

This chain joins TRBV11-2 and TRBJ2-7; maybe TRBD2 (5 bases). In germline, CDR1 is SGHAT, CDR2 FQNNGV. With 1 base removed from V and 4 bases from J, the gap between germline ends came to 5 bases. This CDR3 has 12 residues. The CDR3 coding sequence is TGTGCCAGCAGCTTAGCGGGGTACGAGCAGTACTTC. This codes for CASSLAGYEQYF.

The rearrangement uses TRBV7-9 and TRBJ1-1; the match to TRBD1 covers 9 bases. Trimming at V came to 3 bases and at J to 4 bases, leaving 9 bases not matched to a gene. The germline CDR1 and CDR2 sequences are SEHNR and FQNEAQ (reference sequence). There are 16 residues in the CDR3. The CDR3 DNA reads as TGTGCCAGCAGCTTGGCCGGGACAGGGTTAAGCACTGAAGCTTTCTTT. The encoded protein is CASSLAGTGLSTEAFF.

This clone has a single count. CDR3 coding DNA: TGCGCCAGCAGCCGTAGCGGGAGAGGAGATACGCAGTATTTT. Its translation: CASSRSGRGDTQYF. The V gene is TRBV10-2, the J gene TRBJ2-3; TRBD2 matches at 9 bases. CDR3 size: 14 residues. V lost 6 bases, J lost 5 bases, and 6 bases stayed unmatched. The V gene's germline CDR1 is WSHSY and CDR2 SAAADI.

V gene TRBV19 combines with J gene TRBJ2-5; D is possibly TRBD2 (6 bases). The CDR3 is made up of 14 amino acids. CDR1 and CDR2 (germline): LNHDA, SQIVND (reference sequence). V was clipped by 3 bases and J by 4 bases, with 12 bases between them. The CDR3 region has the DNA TGTGCCAGTAGTATGGTGGGGGAGGTAGAGACCCAGTACTTC. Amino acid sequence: CASSMVGEVETQYF.

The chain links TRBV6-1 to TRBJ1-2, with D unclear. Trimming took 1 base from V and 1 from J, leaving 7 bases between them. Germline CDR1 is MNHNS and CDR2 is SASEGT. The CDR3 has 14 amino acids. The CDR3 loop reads CASSEGGNNYGYTF. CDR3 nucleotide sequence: TGTGCCAGCAGTGAAGGTGGTAATAACTATGGCTACACCTTC.

CDR3 sequence (DNA): TGCGCCAGCAGTGAAAGGCAGGGGAAGCTGTTTTTT. This codes for CASSERQGKLFF. The rearrangement joins TRBV10-1 to TRBJ2-2; weak D call: TRBD1 (6 bases). The CDR3 runs 12 residues. V lost 3 bases, J lost 12 bases, and 11 bases lay in between. Germline V CDR1 and CDR2: WNHNN, SYGVQD (reference sequence).